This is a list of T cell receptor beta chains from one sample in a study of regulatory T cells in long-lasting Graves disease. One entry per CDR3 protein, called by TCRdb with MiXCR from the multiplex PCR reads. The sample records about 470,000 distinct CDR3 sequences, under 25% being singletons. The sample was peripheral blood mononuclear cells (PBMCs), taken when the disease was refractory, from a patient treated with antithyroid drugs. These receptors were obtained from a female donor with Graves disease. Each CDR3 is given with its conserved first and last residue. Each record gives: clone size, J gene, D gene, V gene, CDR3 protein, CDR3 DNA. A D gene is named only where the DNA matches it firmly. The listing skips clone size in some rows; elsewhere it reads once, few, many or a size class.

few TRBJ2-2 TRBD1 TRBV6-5 CASSYGGRGSGTGELFF TGTGCCAGCAGTTACGGCGGCAGGGGGTCTGGCACCGGGGAGCTGTTTTTT
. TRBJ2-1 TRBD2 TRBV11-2 CASSRYRIAGESEQFF TGTGCCAGCAGCCGCTATAGAATAGCGGGAGAGAGTGAGCAGTTCTTC
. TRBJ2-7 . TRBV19 CASSIVGESYEQYF TGTGCCAGTAGTATAGTTGGTGAATCCTACGAGCAGTACTTC
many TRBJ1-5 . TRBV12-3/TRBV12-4 CASSLNLRAGNSNQPQHF TGTGCCAGCAGTTTAAATCTACGGGCAGGGAATAGCAATCAGCCCCAGCATTTT
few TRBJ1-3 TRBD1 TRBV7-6 CASSNRRPGGSGNTIYF TGTGCCAGCAGCAATCGGAGGCCAGGGGGGTCTGGAAACACCATATATTTT
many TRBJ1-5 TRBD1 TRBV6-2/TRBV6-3 CASTYRFRTGNQPQHF TGTGCCAGCACCTACCGGTTTCGGACAGGTAATCAGCCCCAGCATTTT
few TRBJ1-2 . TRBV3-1 CASSQDNIGLAAGGYTF TGTGCCAGCAGCCAAGATAATATAGGTCTGGCCGCGGGGGGCTACACCTTC
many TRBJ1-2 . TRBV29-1 CSVIRDGGYGYTF TGCAGCGTTATCAGGGACGGCGGCTATGGCTACACCTTC
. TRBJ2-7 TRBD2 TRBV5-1 CASSGSFSGNPSYEQYF TGCGCCAGCAGCGGCTCCTTCAGCGGGAACCCCTCCTACGAGCAGTACTTC
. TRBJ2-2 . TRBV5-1 CASARVYTGELFF TGTGCCAGCGCCAGGGTTTACACCGGGGAGCTGTTTTTT
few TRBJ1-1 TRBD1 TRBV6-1 CASRYTGGSTEAFF TGTGCCAGCAGATACACAGGGGGAAGCACTGAAGCTTTCTTT
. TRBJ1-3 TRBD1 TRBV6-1 CASSEAAGTGGFVGNTIYF TGTGCCAGCAGTGAAGCGGCGGGGACAGGGGGTTTCGTTGGAAACACCATATATTTT
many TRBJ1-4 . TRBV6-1 CASTPEATGGEKLFF TGTGCCAGCACCCCGGAAGCAACGGGGGGAGAAAAACTGTTTTTT
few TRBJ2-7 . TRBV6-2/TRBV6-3 CASRPGFYEQYF TGTGCCAGCAGACCAGGGTTTTACGAGCAGTACTTC
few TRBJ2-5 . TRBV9 CASSVAGGGETQYF TGTGCCAGCAGCGTAGCCGGGGGCGGCGAGACCCAGTACTTC
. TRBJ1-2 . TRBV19 CASSIDVTGTYGYTF TGTGCCAGTAGTATAGATGTAACAGGCACCTATGGCTACACCTTC
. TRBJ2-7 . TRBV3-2 CASSQRLAGVYEQYF TGTGCCAGCAGCCAACGGCTAGCGGGAGTCTACGAGCAGTACTTC
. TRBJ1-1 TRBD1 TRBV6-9 CASSYHRTGRGTEAFF TGTGCCAGCAGTTACCACCGGACAGGGAGGGGCACTGAAGCTTTCTTT
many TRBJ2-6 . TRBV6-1 CASGPGANVLTF TGTGCCAGCGGTCCTGGGGCCAACGTCCTGACTTTC
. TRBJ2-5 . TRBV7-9 CASSDLRLQETQYF TGTGCCAGCAGCGATCTCCGGCTACAAGAGACCCAGTACTTC
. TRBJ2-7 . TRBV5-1 CASSLALGGRGEQYF TGCGCCAGCAGCTTGGCCTTGGGAGGACGAGGCGAGCAGTACTTC
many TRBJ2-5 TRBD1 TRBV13 CASSFLGTGGVETQYF TGTGCCAGCAGCTTCCTCGGGACAGGGGGCGTGGAGACCCAGTACTTC
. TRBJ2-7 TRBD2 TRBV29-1 CSVAGDLYEQYF TGCAGCGTAGCGGGAGATCTCTACGAGCAGTACTTC
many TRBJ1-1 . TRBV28 CASSLFSRIKNTEAFF TGTGCCAGCAGTTTATTTTCCAGGATTAAAAACACTGAAGCTTTCTTT
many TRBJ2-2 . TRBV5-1 CASSFYTGELFF TGTGCCAGCAGCTTCTACACCGGGGAGCTGTTTTTT
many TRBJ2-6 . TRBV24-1 CATSEPSGSGANVLTF TGTGCCACCAGTGAACCATCAGGCTCTGGGGCCAACGTCCTGACTTTC
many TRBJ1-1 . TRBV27 CASSPLGGENTEAFF TGTGCCAGCAGTCCATTAGGGGGAGAGAACACTGAAGCTTTCTTT
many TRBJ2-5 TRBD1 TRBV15 CATATQGAKTQYF TGTGCCACCGCCACACAGGGGGCGAAGACCCAGTACTTC